Shown below are 16 T cell receptor beta chains from a single sample sequenced in a study of cytomegalovirus exposure and HLA in healthy donors (dated by TCRdb to about 2017). The receptor library was made with the immunoSEQ multiplex PCR assay. The multiplex PCR relied on a mix of 60 forward primers for TCR Vbeta segments and 13 reverse primers for TCR Jbeta segments. This is the immuneACCESS table as TCRdb keeps it, with only in-frame sequences that have V and J called. A part of the clones is gone; compared with another copy, unresolved V genes explain less than half, and the rest is unexplained. The sample contains 150,000 to 160,000 clones, roughly 77% of them found a single time. The ten largest clones capture less than 10% of the sample. The sample taken for sequencing was PBMCs. The source is a man aged 25-45 years in good health and CMV-seropositive.

This rearrangement joins TRBV29-1 to TRBJ1-3; D possibly corresponds to TRBD1 (6 bases). The CDR3 loop spans 14 amino acids. Trimming pared 5 bases from V and 2 bases from J, leaving 13 bases between. Germline V gene data show CDR1 as SQVTM and CDR2 as ANQGSEA. This CDR3 is CSVNTGSTGNTIYF. The CDR3 DNA reads as TGCAGCGTTAACACAGGGAGCACTGGAAACACCATATATTTT.

The chain joins TRBV19 to TRBJ1-1, with D possibly TRBD1 on 5 matching bases. Trimming took 4 bases from V and 3 from J, leaving 18 bases between them. CDR1 LNHDA and CDR2 SQIVND come from the germline V gene (reference sequence). There are 16 residues in the CDR3. CDR3 in DNA: TGTGCCAGTAGTACCATTCGGTCCGGGGGGGACACTGAAGCTTTCTTT. Amino acid sequence: CASSTIRSGGDTEAFF. Full variable domain (rest looked up from reference TRBV19 and TRBJ1-1): DGGITQSPKYLFRKEGQNVTLSCEQNLNHDAMYWYRQDPGQGLRLIYYSQIVNDFQKGDIAEGYSVSREKKESFPLTVTSAQKNPTAFYLCASSTIRSGGDTEAFFGQGTRLTVV.

On this clone itself: The CDR3 ends on some other residue instead of the conserved phenylalanine or tryptophan, so this is likely a read error. The V and J genes are TRBV2 and TRBJ1-2; 10 bases are shared with TRBD1. CDR3 length: 18 amino acids. Germline V CDR1 and CDR2: SNHLY, FYNNEI. V lost 5 bases to trimming and J lost 7 bases; unmatched junction nucleotides: 19. Written as DNA, the CDR3 is TGTGCCAGCAGTCCCCTTTACTGGACAGGGGGGTGGTTTAGTGGCTACACCCTC. Residues: CASSPLYWTGGWFSGYTL.

On this clone itself: Likely a read error: the CDR3 ends without its conserved phenylalanine or tryptophan. No DNA is shown, since the ends of the CDR3 on it are uncertain; the CDR3 is the one TCRdb lists. The chain carries TRBV5-8 and TRBJ2-3; the table gives TRBD2 as D, unverified against the DNA. The germline gives CDR1 SGHTS, CDR2 YDEGEE. Termini included, the CDR3 measures 9 amino acids. The CDR3 here is CASSLRGLA.

The rearrangement joins TRBV2 to TRBJ2-3; no clear D gene. CDR1 and CDR2 from the germline V gene are SNHLY and FYNNEI. The CDR3 has 12 amino acids. Trimming left V 6 bases short and J 5 bases short, with 9 bases between. DNA for the CDR3: TGTGCCAGCAGCCTCCTAGGAGATACGCAGTATTTT. As protein: CASSLLGDTQYF.

This chain joins TRBV19 and TRBJ1-1, with D possibly matching TRBD1 (5 bases). Germline V gene lookup returns CDR1 LNHDA and CDR2 SQIVND (reference sequence). The CDR3 covers 14 residues. The V gene lost 5 bases and the J gene lost 11 bases, with 21 bases spanning the gap. The CDR3 coding sequence is TGTGCCAGTAGTTCCCGCTCACGAGGCGGGGACGCTTTCTTT. Its translation: CASSSRSRGGDAFF.

The V call is TRBV5-5, the J call TRBJ2-1, with D possibly matching TRBD2 (5 bases). This CDR3 has 15 amino acids. The germline V and J ends were trimmed by 4 bases and 1 base, with 12 bases remaining between them. Germline V gene lookup returns CDR1 SGHKS and CDR2 YYEKEE (reference sequence). The CDR3 DNA reads TGTGCCAGCAGCCCCGACTACTCGTCCTACAATGAGCAGTTCTTC. As protein: CASSPDYSSYNEQFF.

This clone came up a few times. The V call is TRBV7-2, the J call TRBJ2-1; 7 bases match TRBD2. The CDR3 sequence is 15 residues long. Germline values: CDR1 SGHTA, CDR2 FQGNSA. V was clipped by 5 bases and J by 10 bases; unmatched bases: 14. The CDR3 reads CASSAFGPSAGEQFF. The CDR3 DNA sequence: TGTGCCAGCAGCGCTTTTGGCCCTTCAGCGGGGGAGCAGTTCTTC.

A few counts support this clone. As DNA, the CDR3 is TGCAGCGTCCGTGGGGGCGGAAACACCATATATTTT. It specifies CSVRGGGNTIYF. This sequence joins TRBV29-1 and TRBJ1-3; D perhaps matches TRBD1 (6 bases). The CDR3 length is 12 residues. Germline CDR1 is SQVTM and CDR2 is ANQGSEA. Trimming took off 6 bases at V and 4 bases at J, with 10 bases between the two ends.

The chain combines TRBV30 with TRBJ1-2; 7 nucleotides match TRBD1. The junction had 4 bases not matched to a gene; V was cut back by 2 bases and J by 7 bases. This CDR3 spans 12 amino acids. Per the germline V gene, CDR1 is GTSNPN and CDR2 is SVGIG (reference sequence). CDR3 residues: CAWSQQGFGYTF. CDR3 coding DNA: TGTGCCTGGAGTCAACAGGGGTTTGGCTACACCTTC.

The chain has TRBV10-3 and TRBJ2-5; 8 positions agree with TRBD2. The V segment lost 1 base and the J segment 5 bases; nucleotides outside the gene matches: 6. This CDR3 is built from 15 residues. Per the germline V gene, CDR1 is ENHRY and CDR2 is SYGVKD. As DNA, the CDR3 is TGTGCCATCAGTGAGTTCGGGGGGGGCCAGGAGACCCAGTACTTC. It codes for CAISEFGGGQETQYF.

CDR3 in amino acids: CASSPTSYEQYF. The CDR3 bases are TGCGCCAGCAGTCCAACAAGCTACGAGCAGTACTTC. The chain joins TRBV10-2 to TRBJ2-7, with D hard to call. V gave up 5 bases and J gave up 3 bases, with 8 bases separating them. Germline V gene lookup returns CDR1 WSHSY and CDR2 SAAADI. The CDR3 has 12 residues.

For this clone: The junction departs from the called germline gene at one end, perhaps through a read error. This chain connects TRBV20-1 to TRBJ2-7; perhaps TRBD2 as D (6 bases). Per germline, CDR1 DFQATT and CDR2 SNEGSKA (reference sequence). CDR3 length: 11 residues. DNA for the CDR3: TGTAGCGGACTGATTTCCTACGAGCAGTACTTC. Translated, it gives CSGLISYEQYF.

This clone occurred a few times. The chain employs TRBV27 and TRBJ1-2, with 7 bases lining up with TRBD1. V lost 8 bases and J lost 0; bases outside the gene matches: 18. Germline values: CDR1 MNHEY, CDR2 SMNVEV (reference sequence). CDR3 size: 18 residues. The CDR3 DNA reads as TGTGCCAGCCTCCTTCGAAGACCCCAGGGACAGACTAACTATGGCTACACCTTC. Translation gives CASLLRRPQGQTNYGYTF.

CDR3 protein: CASSLTTGDYEQYF. In nucleotides, the CDR3 is TGTGCCAGCAGCCTAACGACAGGGGATTACGAGCAGTACTTC. This chain connects TRBV9 to TRBJ2-7, with TRBD1 identical over 8 bases. Germline CDR1 SGDLS, CDR2 YYNGEE. The CDR3 is 14 amino acids. With V trimmed by 4 bases and J by 4 bases, 7 bases remained unmatched.

V is TRBV29-1 and J is TRBJ2-2; no clear D. V was shortened by 2 bases and J by 1 base, with 11 bases between the two germline ends. Germline lookup yields CDR1 SQVTM and CDR2 ANQGSEA. The CDR3 extends over 15 amino acids. CDR3 DNA sequence: TGCAGCGTTGAAACCCCCCGACAGAACACCGGGGAGCTGTTTTTT. Translated, it gives CSVETPRQNTGELFF.